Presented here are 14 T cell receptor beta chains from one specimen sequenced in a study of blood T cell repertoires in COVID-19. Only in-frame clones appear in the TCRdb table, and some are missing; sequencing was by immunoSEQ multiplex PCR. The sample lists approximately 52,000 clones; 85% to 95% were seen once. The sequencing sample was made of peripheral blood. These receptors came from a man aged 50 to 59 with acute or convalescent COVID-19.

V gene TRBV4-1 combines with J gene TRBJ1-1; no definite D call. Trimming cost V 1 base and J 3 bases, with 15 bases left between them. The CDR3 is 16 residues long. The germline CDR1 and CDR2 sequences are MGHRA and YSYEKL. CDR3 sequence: CASSQAEGPRYTEAFF. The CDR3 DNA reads TGCGCCAGCAGCCAAGCGGAGGGTCCGAGGTACACTGAAGCTTTCTTT.

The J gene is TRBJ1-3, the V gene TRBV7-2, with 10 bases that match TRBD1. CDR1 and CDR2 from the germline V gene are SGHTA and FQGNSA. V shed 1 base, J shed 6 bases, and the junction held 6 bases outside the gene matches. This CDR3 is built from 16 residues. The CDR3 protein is CASSLERGQGENTIYF. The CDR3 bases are TGTGCCAGCAGCTTAGAGCGCGGACAGGGGGAAAACACCATATATTTT.

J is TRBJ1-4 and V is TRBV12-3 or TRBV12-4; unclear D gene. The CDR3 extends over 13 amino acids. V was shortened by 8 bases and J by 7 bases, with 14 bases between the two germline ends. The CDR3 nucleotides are TGTGCCAGCCGTCTAAGCGGTCCTGAAAAACTGTTTTTT. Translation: CASRLSGPEKLFF.

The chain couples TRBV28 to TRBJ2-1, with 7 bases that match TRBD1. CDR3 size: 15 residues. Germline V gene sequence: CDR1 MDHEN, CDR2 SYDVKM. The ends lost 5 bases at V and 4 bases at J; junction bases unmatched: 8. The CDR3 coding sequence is TGTGCCAGCAGTCCTACAGGGGCAGGATACAATGAGCAGTTCTTC. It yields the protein CASSPTGAGYNEQFF.

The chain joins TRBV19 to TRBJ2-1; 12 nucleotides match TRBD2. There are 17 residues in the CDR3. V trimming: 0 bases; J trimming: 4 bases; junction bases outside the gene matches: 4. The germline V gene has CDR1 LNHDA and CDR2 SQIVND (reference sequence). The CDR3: CASSIDRLAGDYNEQFF. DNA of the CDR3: TGTGCCAGTAGTATAGATAGACTAGCGGGGGATTACAATGAGCAGTTCTTC.

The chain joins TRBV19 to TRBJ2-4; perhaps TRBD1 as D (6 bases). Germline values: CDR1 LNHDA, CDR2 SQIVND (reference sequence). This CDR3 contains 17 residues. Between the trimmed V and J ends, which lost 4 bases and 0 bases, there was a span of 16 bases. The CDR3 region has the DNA TGTGCCAGTAGTAGAAAAGGGGGACAACTAGCCAAAAACATTCAGTACTTC. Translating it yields CASSRKGGQLAKNIQYF.

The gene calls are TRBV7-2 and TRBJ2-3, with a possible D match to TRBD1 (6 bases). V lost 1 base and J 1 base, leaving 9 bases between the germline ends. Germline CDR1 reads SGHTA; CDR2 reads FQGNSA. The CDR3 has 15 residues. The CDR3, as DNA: TGTGCCAGCAGCTTAGGTCGACAGGGCACAGATACGCAGTATTTT. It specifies CASSLGRQGTDTQYF.

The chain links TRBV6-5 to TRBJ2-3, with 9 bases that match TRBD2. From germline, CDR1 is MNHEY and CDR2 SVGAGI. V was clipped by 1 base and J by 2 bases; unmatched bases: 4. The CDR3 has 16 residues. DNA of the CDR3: TGTGCCAGCAGTTACTATAGCGGGGGCATCACAGATACGCAGTATTTT. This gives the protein CASSYYSGGITDTQYF.

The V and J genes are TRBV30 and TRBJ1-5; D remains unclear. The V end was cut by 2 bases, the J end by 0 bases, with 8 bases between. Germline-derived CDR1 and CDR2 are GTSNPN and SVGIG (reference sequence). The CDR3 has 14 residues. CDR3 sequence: CAWSTGSSNQPQHF. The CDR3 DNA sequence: TGTGCCTGGAGTACCGGGAGTAGCAATCAGCCCCAGCATTTT.

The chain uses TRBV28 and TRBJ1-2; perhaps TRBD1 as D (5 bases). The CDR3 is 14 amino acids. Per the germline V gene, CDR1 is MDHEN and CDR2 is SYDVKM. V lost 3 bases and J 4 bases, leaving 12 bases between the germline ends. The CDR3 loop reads CASSLARGGYGYTF. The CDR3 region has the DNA TGTGCCAGCAGTTTGGCTAGGGGTGGCTATGGCTACACCTTC.

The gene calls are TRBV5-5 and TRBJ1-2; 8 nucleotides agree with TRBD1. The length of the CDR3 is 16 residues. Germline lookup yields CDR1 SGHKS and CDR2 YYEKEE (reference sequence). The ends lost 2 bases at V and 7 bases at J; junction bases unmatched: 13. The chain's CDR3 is CASSFTGGRMNVGYTF. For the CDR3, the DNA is TGTGCCAGCAGCTTCACAGGGGGGAGAATGAATGTTGGCTACACCTTC.

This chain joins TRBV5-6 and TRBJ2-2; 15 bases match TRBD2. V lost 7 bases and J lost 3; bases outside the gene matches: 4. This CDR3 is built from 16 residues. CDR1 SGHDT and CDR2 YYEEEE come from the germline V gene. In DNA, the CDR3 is TGTGCCAGCGGACTAGCGGGGGGGCCGGACACCGGGGAGCTGTTTTTT. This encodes CASGLAGGPDTGELFF.

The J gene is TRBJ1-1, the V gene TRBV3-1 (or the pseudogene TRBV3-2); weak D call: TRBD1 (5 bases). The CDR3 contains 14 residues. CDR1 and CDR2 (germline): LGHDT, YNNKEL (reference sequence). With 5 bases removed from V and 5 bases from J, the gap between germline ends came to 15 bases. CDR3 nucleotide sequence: TGTGCCAGCAGCGTGCGTGGGGGGGGGACTGAAGCTTTCTTT. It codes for CASSVRGGGTEAFF.

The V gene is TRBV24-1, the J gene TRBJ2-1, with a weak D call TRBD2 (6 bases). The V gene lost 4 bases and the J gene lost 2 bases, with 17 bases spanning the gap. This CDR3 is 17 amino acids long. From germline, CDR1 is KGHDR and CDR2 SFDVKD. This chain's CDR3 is CATSEPPGAETYNEQFF. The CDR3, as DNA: TGTGCCACCAGTGAGCCCCCGGGAGCCGAAACCTACAATGAGCAGTTCTTC.